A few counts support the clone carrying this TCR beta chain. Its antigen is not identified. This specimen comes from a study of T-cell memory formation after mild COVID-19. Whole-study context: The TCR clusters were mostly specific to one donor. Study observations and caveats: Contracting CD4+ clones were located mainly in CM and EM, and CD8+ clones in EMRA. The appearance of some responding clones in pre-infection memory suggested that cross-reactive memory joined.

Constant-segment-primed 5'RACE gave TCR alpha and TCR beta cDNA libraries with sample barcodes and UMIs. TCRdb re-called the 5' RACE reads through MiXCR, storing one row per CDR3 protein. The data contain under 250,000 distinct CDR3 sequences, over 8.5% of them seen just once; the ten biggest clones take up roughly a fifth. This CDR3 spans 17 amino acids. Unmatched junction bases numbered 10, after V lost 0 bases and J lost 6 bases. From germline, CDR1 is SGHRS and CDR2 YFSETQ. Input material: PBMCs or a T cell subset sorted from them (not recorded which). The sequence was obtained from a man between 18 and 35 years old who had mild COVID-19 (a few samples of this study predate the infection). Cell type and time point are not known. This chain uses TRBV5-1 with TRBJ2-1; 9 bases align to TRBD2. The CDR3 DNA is TGCGCCAGCAGCTTGGCCTCGAGCGGGGGGCGCCGCAATGAGCAGTTCTTC. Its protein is CASSLASSGGRRNEQFF.